This TCR beta chain was recorded in a study of CD8 T cells in ankylosing spondylitis. Study-wide results and caveats: A motif of eight or nine highly homologous TCR beta variants was seen as apparently characteristic of ankylosing spondylitis blood. There was reportedly significant enrichment of clones that were disease-linked in matched ankylosing spondylitis synovial fluid. A CD8+ phenotype characterized the disease-linked clones, which were relatively rare in peripheral blood.

This clonotype occurred many times. What it recognizes is unknown. As the method for making TCR beta libraries, quantitative 5'-RACE with molecular barcodes was used. TCRdb re-analysed the 5' RACE reads in MiXCR, keeping a single row per CDR3 protein. The sample lists about 460,000 distinct CDR3 sequences, 5.3% occurring once. The source material was blood, either unsorted or a sorted T cell fraction (not recorded which). The TCR sequence derives from a male donor with ankylosing spondylitis.

For the CDR3, the DNA is TGTGCCAGCAGTCCCTCGTTGCGGACTAGCGCCTACGAGCAGTACTTC. Protein product: CASSPSLRTSAYEQYF. V and J are TRBV12-3 or TRBV12-4 and TRBJ2-7; the match to TRBD2 covers 9 bases. The CDR3 spans 16 residues. Trimming at V came to 5 bases and at J to 2 bases, leaving 10 bases not matched to a gene.